The 25 T cell receptor beta chains presented below share a single source sample, sequenced in a study of T cell changes during pregnancy in multiple sclerosis. Profiling relied on immunoSEQ multiplex PCR, and the TCRdb table lists in-frame clones only, not all of them. Here the sample spans about 81,000 clones, approximately 92% being singletons. Source: peripheral blood, taken in the third trimester of pregnancy. The receptors come from a female donor in good health, enrolled as a control in a pregnancy study.

CDR3 sequence (DNA): TGTGCCAGCAGCTTAGGCGACGGAGCGGAAGCTTTCTTT. Its protein product is CASSLGDGAEAFF. This chain joins TRBV11-3 and TRBJ1-1; D is uncertain. The V gene's germline CDR1 is SGHNT and CDR2 YENEEA. Trimming stripped 1 base from V and 8 bases from J, with 11 bases between. The length of the CDR3 is 13 residues.

The chain couples TRBV14 to TRBJ2-7, with 9 nucleotides matching TRBD2. With V trimmed by 4 bases and J by 7 bases, 11 bases remained unmatched. Germline V gene data show CDR1 as SGHDN and CDR2 as FVKESK. The CDR3 contains 15 residues. The CDR3 DNA reads TGTGCCAGCAGCCTCCTAGGTAGCGGGAGACGAGAGCAGTACTTC. It yields the protein CASSLLGSGRREQYF.

The chain combines TRBV28 with TRBJ1-2, with 7 positions matching TRBD1. CDR1 is MDHEN, CDR2 SYDVKM, per germline. This CDR3 contains 17 residues. The J segment lost 3 bases and the V segment lost 7 bases, leaving 17 bases of the junction unmatched. As DNA, the CDR3 is TGTGCCAGCATTTCCTTAGAAGACAGGGAGTGGGACTATGGCTACACCTTC. Its protein is CASISLEDREWDYGYTF.

The V gene is TRBV28, the J gene TRBJ1-2; D is ambiguous. There are 13 residues in the CDR3. V lost 3 bases, J lost 7 bases, and 12 bases lay in between. Germline CDR1 MDHEN, CDR2 SYDVKM. CDR3: CASSLRESGGYTF. Here the CDR3 DNA reads TGTGCCAGCAGTTTGAGGGAGTCGGGTGGCTACACCTTC.

The chain joins TRBV30 to TRBJ2-2, with D possibly being TRBD1 (5 bases). Per germline, CDR1 GTSNPN and CDR2 SVGIG (reference sequence). Trimming stripped 5 bases from V and 4 bases from J, with 14 bases between. CDR3 size: 14 residues. CDR3 protein: CAWASGYGTGELFF. In DNA, the CDR3 is TGTGCCTGGGCTTCAGGGTACGGCACCGGGGAGCTGTTTTTT.

The chain has TRBV10-3 and TRBJ2-1; the match to TRBD1 covers 12 bases. Looked up from germline, CDR1 is ENHRY and CDR2 is SYGVKD. CDR3 size: 15 residues. V lost 5 bases and J lost 7; bases outside the gene matches: 6. CDR3 coding DNA: TGTGCCATCAGTAACCGGGACAGGGGGCGAAATGAGCAGTTCTTC. Protein: CAISNRDRGRNEQFF.

The rearrangement links TRBV7-2 to TRBJ2-2; no clear D gene. Trimming left V 2 bases short and J 7 bases short, with 11 bases between. Germline CDR1 and CDR2: SGHTA and FQGNSA. CDR3 length equals 14 residues. The CDR3 region has the DNA TGTGCCAGCAGCTTATTTATCCCCCGCGGGGAGCTGTTTTTT. This translates into CASSLFIPRGELFF.

This chain joins TRBV7-5 and TRBJ1-4. TRBV7-5 is a pseudogene. The CDR3 is made up of 19 amino acids. The CDR3 region is CARSAIRRPLFVTNEKLFF. The DNA of the CDR3 is TGTGCCAGAAGTGCGATCCGGAGGCCATTATTTGTTACTAATGAAAAACTGTTTTTT.

This chain uses TRBV6-5 with TRBJ1-5, with D tentatively TRBD1 (5 bases). The CDR3 runs to 14 residues. The ends were cut back, 4 bases at V and 3 bases at J, with 10 bases in the middle. The germline V gene encodes CDR1 MNHEY and CDR2 SVGAGI. The CDR3 DNA reads TGTGCCAGCAGTTCCAGCGGGGCCAATCAGCCCCAGCATTTT. This gives the protein CASSSSGANQPQHF.

The chain couples TRBV27 to TRBJ2-3; tentatively, D is TRBD2 (5 bases). This CDR3 has 17 amino acids. The V gene lost 5 bases and the J gene lost 3 bases, with 21 bases spanning the gap. Germline V gives CDR1 MNHEY, CDR2 SMNVEV (reference sequence). CDR3 sequence reads: CASSADRGGERTDTQYF. The CDR3, as DNA: TGTGCCAGCAGTGCGGACCGGGGTGGGGAGAGGACAGATACGCAGTATTTT.

The chain employs TRBV6-1 and TRBJ1-2; no definite D call. This CDR3 is 11 amino acids long. Germline CDR1 reads MNHNS; CDR2 reads SASEGT. The V end was cut by 6 bases, the J end by 5 bases, with 7 bases between. The chain's CDR3 is CASSREYGYTF. The DNA of the CDR3 is TGTGCCAGCAGCCGGGAGTATGGCTACACCTTC.

This chain joins TRBV18 and TRBJ1-2, with TRBD1 as a possible D gene (5 bases). The ends were cut back, 3 bases at V and 4 bases at J, with 15 bases in the middle. Germline V CDR1 and CDR2: KGHSH, LQKENI. The CDR3 loop spans 15 amino acids. CDR3 DNA: TGTGCCAGCTCACCCAGGGAGGGGCTGGGCTATGGCTACACCTTC. It encodes CASSPREGLGYGYTF.

DNA for the CDR3: TGCGCCAGCAGTGAGTCTAGGGACAGGGGTTGGTCCTACGAGCAGTACTTC. It specifies CASSESRDRGWSYEQYF. This chain joins TRBV10-1 and TRBJ2-7, with 10 positions matching TRBD1. This CDR3 has 17 amino acids. Germline-derived CDR1 and CDR2 are WNHNN and SYGVQD (reference sequence). The J segment lost 1 base and the V segment lost 0 bases, leaving 6 bases of the junction unmatched.

Written as DNA, the CDR3 is TGTGCCATCACGGGCGGGTCGGAGCAGTTCTTC. As protein: CAITGGSEQFF. The V and J genes are TRBV10-3 and TRBJ2-1, with a weak D call TRBD2 (5 bases). This CDR3 contains 11 residues. The germline V gene encodes CDR1 ENHRY and CDR2 SYGVKD. The V gene lost 7 bases and the J gene lost 10 bases, with 11 bases spanning the gap.

In DNA form, the CDR3 reads TGCGCCAGCAGCCAATCGCGGACAGGGTCGTATGGCTACACCTTC. This sequence encodes CASSQSRTGSYGYTF. The V gene is TRBV4-1, the J gene TRBJ1-2; 8 nucleotides line up with TRBD1. The CDR3 is 15 residues long. Germline CDR1 MGHRA, CDR2 YSYEKL. V was clipped by 2 bases and J by 5 bases; unmatched bases: 7.

The rearrangement links TRBV10-3 to TRBJ1-2; 7 bases map to TRBD1. CDR1 and CDR2 from the germline V gene are ENHRY and SYGVKD. This CDR3 is built from 14 residues. J was trimmed by 6 bases and V by 3 bases; bases with no gene match: 7. CDR3 DNA: TGTGCCATCAGTGAAACCAGGGGGGTCGATGGCTACACCTTC. Protein product: CAISETRGVDGYTF.

CDR3 sequence: CASKSPGLAGSGELFF. CDR3 nucleotides: TGTGCCAGCAAATCTCCCGGGCTAGCGGGATCCGGGGAGCTGTTTTTT. The V gene is TRBV2, the J gene TRBJ2-2; 9 bases are a match to TRBD2. The germline V gene encodes CDR1 SNHLY and CDR2 FYNNEI. With V trimmed by 7 bases and J by 6 bases, 12 bases remained unmatched. The CDR3 sequence is 16 residues long. The complete variable domain, with remaining parts taken from reference TRBV2 and TRBJ2-2, reads EPEVTQTPSHQVTQMGQEVILRCVPISNHLYFYWYRQILGQKVEFLVSFYNNEISEKSEIFDDQFSVERPDGSNFTLKIRSTKLEDSAMYFCASKSPGLAGSGELFFGEGSRLTVL.

This chain links TRBV2 with TRBJ1-1, with TRBD1 identical over 9 bases. V lost 6 bases and J lost 1; bases outside the gene matches: 3. CDR3 length: 14 amino acids. CDR1 SNHLY and CDR2 FYNNEI come from the germline V gene. Here the CDR3 reads CASRTQGANTEAFF. In nucleotides, the CDR3 is TGTGCCAGCAGAACACAGGGGGCGAACACTGAAGCTTTCTTT.

CDR3 sequence (DNA): TGTGCCAGCAGCCTGGGCGGGTCTGGAAACACCATATATTTT. Translated, it gives CASSLGGSGNTIYF. This chain connects TRBV7-8 to TRBJ1-3; D unclear. Germline loops: CDR1 SGHVS, CDR2 FQNEAQ. V was clipped by 5 bases and J by 1 base, with 9 bases between them. The CDR3 is 14 amino acids.

This clone was recorded only once. The chain links TRBV5-6 to TRBJ2-2, with 12 nucleotides matching TRBD2. The ends lost 1 base at V and 4 bases at J; junction bases unmatched: 8. The CDR3 spans 18 residues. Looked up from germline, CDR1 is SGHDT and CDR2 is YYEEEE. Written as DNA, the CDR3 is TGTGCCAGCAGCTTGTTTCGTGTGGGACTAGCGGGCACCGGGGAGCTGTTTTTT. This encodes CASSLFRVGLAGTGELFF.

This chain links TRBV28 with TRBJ2-7, with 10 bases fitting TRBD2. CDR1 and CDR2 from the germline V gene are MDHEN and SYDVKM. There are 15 residues in the CDR3. V was clipped by 5 bases and J by 0 bases; unmatched bases: 4. CDR3 bases: TGTGCCAGCAGTGTGACTAGCGGGTACTCCTACGAGCAGTACTTC. Its translation: CASSVTSGYSYEQYF.

V usage is TRBV6-5 and J usage is TRBJ1-5; 10 bases map to TRBD1. With V trimmed by 4 bases and J by 6 bases, 3 bases remained unmatched. The germline V gene has CDR1 MNHEY and CDR2 SVGAGI. The CDR3 covers 14 residues. The CDR3: CASSWDRGGQPQHF. Written as DNA, the CDR3 is TGTGCCAGCAGTTGGGACAGGGGTGGTCAGCCCCAGCATTTT.

In DNA form, the CDR3 reads TGTGCCAGCAGCCCGAGAACTAGCGGTAGATCAGATACGCAGTATTTT. Translating gives CASSPRTSGRSDTQYF. This chain uses TRBV14 with TRBJ2-3; 8 bases align to TRBD2. CDR3 length: 16 residues. CDR1 SGHDN and CDR2 FVKESK come from the germline V gene. V shed 4 bases, J shed 4 bases, and the junction held 10 bases outside the gene matches.

This clone was counted between two and nine times. This chain links TRBV1 with TRBJ2-2; the DNA was not compared with TRBD2, the D call given in the table. TRBV1 is a pseudogene. CDR3 size: 19 residues. The CDR3 loop is CTSSQGGLAGFLNTGELFF. The CDR3 DNA reads TGCACCAGCAGCCAAGGGGGACTAGCGGGATTTCTGAACACCGGGGAGCTGTTTTTT.

V usage is TRBV6-5 and J usage is TRBJ1-1; weak D call: TRBD1 (6 bases). Germline-derived CDR1 and CDR2 are MNHEY and SVGAGI. V was trimmed by 6 bases and J by 1 base, leaving 15 bases between them. The CDR3 is 15 amino acids. CDR3 sequence reads: CASRPAGGQNTEAFF. Here the CDR3 DNA reads TGTGCCAGCAGACCAGCCGGGGGGCAGAACACTGAAGCTTTCTTT.